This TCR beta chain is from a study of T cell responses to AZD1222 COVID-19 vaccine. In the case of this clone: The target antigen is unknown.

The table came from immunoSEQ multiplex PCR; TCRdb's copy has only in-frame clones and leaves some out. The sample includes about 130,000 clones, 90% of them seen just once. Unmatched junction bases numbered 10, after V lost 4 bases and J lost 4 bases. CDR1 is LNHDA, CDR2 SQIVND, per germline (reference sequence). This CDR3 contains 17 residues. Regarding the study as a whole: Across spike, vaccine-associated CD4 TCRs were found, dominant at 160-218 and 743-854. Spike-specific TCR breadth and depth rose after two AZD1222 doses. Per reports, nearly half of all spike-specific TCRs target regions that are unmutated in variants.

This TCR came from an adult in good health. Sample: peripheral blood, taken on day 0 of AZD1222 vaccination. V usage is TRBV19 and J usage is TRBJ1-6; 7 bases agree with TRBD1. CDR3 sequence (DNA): TGTGCCAGTAGTAGGGATCGACAGGGCCTTTATAATTCACCCCTCCACTTT. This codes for CASSRDRQGLYNSPLHF.